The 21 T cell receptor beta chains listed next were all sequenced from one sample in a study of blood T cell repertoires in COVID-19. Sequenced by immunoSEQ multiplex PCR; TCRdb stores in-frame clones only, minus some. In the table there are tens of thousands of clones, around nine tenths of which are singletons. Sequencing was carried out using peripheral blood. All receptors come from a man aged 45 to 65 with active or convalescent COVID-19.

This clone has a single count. CDR3 DNA: TGCGCCAGCAGCCCAGGACAGATCCTCACAGATACGCAGTATTTT. The encoded protein is CASSPGQILTDTQYF. The chain joins TRBV5-1 to TRBJ2-3, with D maybe TRBD1 (6 bases). The V gene's germline CDR1 is SGHRS and CDR2 YFSETQ. Trimming stripped 4 bases from V and 2 bases from J, with 14 bases between. CDR3 length: 15 residues.

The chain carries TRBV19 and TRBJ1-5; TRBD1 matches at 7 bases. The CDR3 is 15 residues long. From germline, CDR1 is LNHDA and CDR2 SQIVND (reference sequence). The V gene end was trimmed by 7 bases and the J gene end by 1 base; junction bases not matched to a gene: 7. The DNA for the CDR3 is TGTGCCAGTACCCAGGGGGTCGGAAGCAATCAGCCCCAGCATTTT. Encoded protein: CASTQGVGSNQPQHF.

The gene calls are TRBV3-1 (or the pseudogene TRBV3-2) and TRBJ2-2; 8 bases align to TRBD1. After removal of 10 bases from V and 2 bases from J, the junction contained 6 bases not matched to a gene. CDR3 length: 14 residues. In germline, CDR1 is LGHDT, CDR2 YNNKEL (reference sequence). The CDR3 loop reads CATPGGGNTGELFF. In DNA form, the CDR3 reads TGTGCCACCCCAGGGGGCGGAAACACCGGGGAGCTGTTTTTT.

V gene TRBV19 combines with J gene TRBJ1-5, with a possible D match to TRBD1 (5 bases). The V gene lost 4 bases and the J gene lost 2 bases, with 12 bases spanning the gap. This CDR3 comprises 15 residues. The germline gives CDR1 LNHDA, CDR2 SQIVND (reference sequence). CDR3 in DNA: TGTGCCAGTAGTACAGGGTTTTGGGGCAATCAGCCCCAGCATTTT. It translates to CASSTGFWGNQPQHF.

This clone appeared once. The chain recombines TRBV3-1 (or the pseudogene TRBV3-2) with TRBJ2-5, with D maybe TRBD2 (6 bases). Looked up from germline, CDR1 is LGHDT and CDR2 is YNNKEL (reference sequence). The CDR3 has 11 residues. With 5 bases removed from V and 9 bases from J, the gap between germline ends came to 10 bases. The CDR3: CASSSRGAQYF. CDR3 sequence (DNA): TGTGCCAGCAGCTCGCGCGGGGCCCAGTACTTC.

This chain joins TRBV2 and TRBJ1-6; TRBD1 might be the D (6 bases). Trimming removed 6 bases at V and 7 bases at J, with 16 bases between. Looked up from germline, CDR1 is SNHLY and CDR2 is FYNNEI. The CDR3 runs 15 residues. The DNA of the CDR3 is TGTGCCAGCAGAAAAGGGGACATAGGCAATTCACCCCTCCACTTT. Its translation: CASRKGDIGNSPLHF.

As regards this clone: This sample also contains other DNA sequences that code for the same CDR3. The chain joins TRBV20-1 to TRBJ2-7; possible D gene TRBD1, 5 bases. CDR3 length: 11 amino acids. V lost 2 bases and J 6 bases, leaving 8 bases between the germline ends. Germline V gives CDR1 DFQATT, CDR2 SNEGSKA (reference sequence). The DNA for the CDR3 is TGCAGTGCTAGATCAGGGTTCGAGCAGTACGTC. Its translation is CSARSGFEQYV.

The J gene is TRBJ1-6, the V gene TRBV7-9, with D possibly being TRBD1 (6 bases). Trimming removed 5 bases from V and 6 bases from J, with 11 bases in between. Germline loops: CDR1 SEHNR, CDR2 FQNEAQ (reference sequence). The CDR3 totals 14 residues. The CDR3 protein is CASSPGQTNSPLHF. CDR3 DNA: TGTGCCAGCAGCCCCGGACAGACTAATTCACCCCTCCACTTT.

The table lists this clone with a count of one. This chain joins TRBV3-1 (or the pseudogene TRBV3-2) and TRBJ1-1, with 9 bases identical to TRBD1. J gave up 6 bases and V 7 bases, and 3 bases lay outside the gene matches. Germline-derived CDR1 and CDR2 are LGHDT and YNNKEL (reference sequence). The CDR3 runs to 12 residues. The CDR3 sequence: CASNDRGSEAFF. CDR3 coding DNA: TGTGCCAGCAATGACAGGGGGTCTGAAGCTTTCTTT.

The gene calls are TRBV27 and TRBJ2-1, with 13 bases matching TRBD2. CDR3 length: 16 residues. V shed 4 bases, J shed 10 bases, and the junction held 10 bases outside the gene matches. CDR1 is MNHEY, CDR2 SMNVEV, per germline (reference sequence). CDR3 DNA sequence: TGTGCCAGCAGTTGGCGGGGACTAGCGGGGCAGGGCGAGCAGTTCTTC. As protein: CASSWRGLAGQGEQFF.

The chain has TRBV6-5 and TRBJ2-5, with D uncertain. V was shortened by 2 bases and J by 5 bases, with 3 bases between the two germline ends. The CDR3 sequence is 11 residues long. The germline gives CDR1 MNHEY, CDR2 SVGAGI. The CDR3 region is CASSYEETQYF. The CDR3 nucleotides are TGTGCCAGCAGTTACGAGGAGACCCAGTACTTC.

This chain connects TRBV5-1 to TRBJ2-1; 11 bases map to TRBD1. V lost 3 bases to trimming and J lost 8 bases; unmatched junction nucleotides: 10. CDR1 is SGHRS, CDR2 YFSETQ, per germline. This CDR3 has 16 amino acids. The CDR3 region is CASSSADRGLLDEQFF. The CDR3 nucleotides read TGCGCCAGCAGCTCAGCGGACAGGGGGCTTCTGGATGAGCAGTTCTTC.

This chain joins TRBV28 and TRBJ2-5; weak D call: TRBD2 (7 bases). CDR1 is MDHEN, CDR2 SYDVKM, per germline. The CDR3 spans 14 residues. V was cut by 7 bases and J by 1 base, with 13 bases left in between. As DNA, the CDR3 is TGTGCCAGCACTAAGGGGGGGGTCCAAGAGACCCAGTACTTC. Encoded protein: CASTKGGVQETQYF.

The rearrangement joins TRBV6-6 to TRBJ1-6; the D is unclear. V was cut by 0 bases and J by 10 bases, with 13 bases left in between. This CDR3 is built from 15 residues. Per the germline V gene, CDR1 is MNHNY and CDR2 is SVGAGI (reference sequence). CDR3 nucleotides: TGTGCCAGCAGTTACTCGACGGGTCTGGAATCACCCCTCCACTTT. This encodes CASSYSTGLESPLHF.

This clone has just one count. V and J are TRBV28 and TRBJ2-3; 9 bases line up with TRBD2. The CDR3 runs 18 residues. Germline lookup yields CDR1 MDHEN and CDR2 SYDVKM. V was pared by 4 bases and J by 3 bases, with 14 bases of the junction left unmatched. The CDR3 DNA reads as TGTGCCAGCAGTTCCCATACAGGCGGGGGGGCCCCGACAGATACGCAGTATTTT. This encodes CASSSHTGGGAPTDTQYF.

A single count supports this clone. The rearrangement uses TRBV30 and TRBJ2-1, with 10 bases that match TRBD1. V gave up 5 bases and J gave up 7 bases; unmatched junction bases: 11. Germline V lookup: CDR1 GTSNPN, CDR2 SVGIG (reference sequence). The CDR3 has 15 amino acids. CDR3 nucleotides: TGTGCCTGGGATGCTAGCGGACAGGGGGGAAATGAGCAGTTCTTC. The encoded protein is CAWDASGQGGNEQFF.

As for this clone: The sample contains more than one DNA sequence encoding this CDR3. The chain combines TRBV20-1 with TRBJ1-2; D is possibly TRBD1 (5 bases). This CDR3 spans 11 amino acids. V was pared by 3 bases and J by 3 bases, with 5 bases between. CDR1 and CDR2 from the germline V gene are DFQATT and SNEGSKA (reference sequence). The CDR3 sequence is CSARTDYGYTF. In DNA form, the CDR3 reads TGCAGTGCTAGGACAGACTATGGCTACACCTTC.

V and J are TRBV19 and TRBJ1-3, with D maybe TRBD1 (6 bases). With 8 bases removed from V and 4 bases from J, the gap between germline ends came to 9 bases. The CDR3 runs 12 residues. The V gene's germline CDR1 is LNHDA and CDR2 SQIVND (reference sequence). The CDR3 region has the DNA TGTGCCAGTCCTGACAGGGGAAACACCATATATTTT. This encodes CASPDRGNTIYF.

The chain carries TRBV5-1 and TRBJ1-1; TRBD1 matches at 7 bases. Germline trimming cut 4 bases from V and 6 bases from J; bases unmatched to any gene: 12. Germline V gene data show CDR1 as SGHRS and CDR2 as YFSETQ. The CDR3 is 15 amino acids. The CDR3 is CASSEQTGSGAEAFF. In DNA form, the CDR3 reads TGCGCCAGCAGCGAACAGACAGGGAGTGGAGCTGAAGCTTTCTTT.

The CDR3 spells CASSQEGHEQFF. CDR3 bases: TGTGCCAGCAGCCAGGAAGGCCATGAGCAGTTCTTC. The rearrangement uses TRBV5-5 and TRBJ2-1; D unclear. The V gene's germline CDR1 is SGHKS and CDR2 YYEKEE (reference sequence). The CDR3 covers 12 residues. The V end lost 4 bases, the J end lost 8 bases, and 10 bases lay between the germline ends.

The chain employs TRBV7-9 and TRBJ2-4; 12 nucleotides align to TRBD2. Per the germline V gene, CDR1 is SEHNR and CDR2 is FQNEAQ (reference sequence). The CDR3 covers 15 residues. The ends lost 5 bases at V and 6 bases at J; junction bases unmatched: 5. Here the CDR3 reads CASSPPSGGANIQYF. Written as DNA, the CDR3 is TGTGCCAGCAGCCCCCCTAGCGGGGGGGCAAACATTCAGTACTTC.